Listed below are T cell receptor beta chains from one sample, sequenced in a study of blood T cell repertoires in COVID-19. Method: immunoSEQ multiplex PCR; TCRdb's copy keeps in-frame clones and lacks some. Found here are under 150,000 clones, roughly 80% of them singletons; the top ten hold approximately 1.5%. The specimen was peripheral blood. Receptors originate from a man in his 60s with acute or convalescent COVID-19. Both conserved end residues are part of each CDR3. D genes are given only for firm matches. Clone sizes are given selectively: once, few, many, or a class where the clone is expanded.

TRBV4-1,TRBJ2-7,.,.,TGCGCCAGCAGCCAAGTCGCGGGATCCCCCTACGAGCAGTACTTC,CASSQVAGSPYEQYF
TRBV27,TRBJ2-3,TRBD1,.,TGTGCCAGCAGCACAGACAGGGCAGATACGCAGTATTTT,CASSTDRADTQYF
TRBV6-5,TRBJ1-5,.,.,TGTGCCAGCAGTTACTCCACTTATCAGCCCCAGCATTTT,CASSYSTYQPQHF
TRBV29-1,TRBJ1-4,TRBD1,.,TGCAGCGTTGGGCAGGGGGTTTCTAATGAAAAACTGTTTTTT,CSVGQGVSNEKLFF
TRBV25-1,TRBJ1-1,.,.,TGTGCCAGCAGTGAATGGGGGGGAAGCACTGAAGCTTTCTTT,CASSEWGGSTEAFF
TRBV7-2,TRBJ2-3,.,.,TGTGCCAGCAGCCCCATTTGGCGGGGCACAGATACGCAGTATTTT,CASSPIWRGTDTQYF
TRBV7-9,TRBJ1-2,.,.,TGTGCCAGCAGCCCCCCCGGGGGGGGCTATGGCTACACCTTC,CASSPPGGGYGYTF
TRBV19,TRBJ2-3,.,.,TGTGCCAGCTCGTTATTATCGGATACGCAGTATTTT,CASSLLSDTQYF
TRBV6-5,TRBJ2-2,TRBD1,few,TGTGCCAGCTCCAGAGGACAGGGGAACACCGGGGAGCTGTTTTTT,CASSRGQGNTGELFF
TRBV11-2,TRBJ2-1,.,.,TGTGCCAGCAGCTTCGGGGTTGGCAATGAGCAGTTCTTC,CASSFGVGNEQFF
TRBV18,TRBJ1-1,TRBD1,.,TGTGCCAGCTCACAGGGGGCAGGAAACACTGAAGCTTTCTTT,CASSQGAGNTEAFF
TRBV27,TRBJ1-2,.,.,TGTGCCAGCAGGCCGGGGGGTAGTTTATACTATGGCTACACCTTC,CASRPGGSLYYGYTF
TRBV7-3,TRBJ2-1,TRBD2,.,TGTGCCAGCAGCTCTCTGACTAGCGGGGTAAATGAGCAGTTCTTC,CASSSLTSGVNEQFF
TRBV27,TRBJ1-6,.,.,TGTGCCAGCAGTTGGGGGACAAGGAGGACATGGAATTCACCCCTCCACTTT,CASSWGTRRTWNSPLHF
TRBV7-9,TRBJ2-4,.,.,TGTGCCAGCAGCTTAGGGAATGGAGGTGAAAACATTCAGTACTTC,CASSLGNGGENIQYF
TRBV29-1,TRBJ1-2,.,.,TGCAGCGTTGAAGATCAGTTGGGCACAGGGACTACCACCTTC,CSVEDQLGTGTTTF
TRBV30,TRBJ2-7,TRBD2,few,TGTGCCTGGGCGATGCGGGGGGAATTGTACGAGCAGTACTTC,CAWAMRGELYEQYF
TRBV19,TRBJ2-7,TRBD1,.,TGTGCCAGTAGTATGACAGGGGGGTCCTACGAGCAGTACTTC,CASSMTGGSYEQYF
TRBV6-5,TRBJ1-5,TRBD1,once,TGTGCCAGCGTAAGCGGAGGGGGCGGACAGCCCCAGCATTTT,CASVSGGGGQPQHF
TRBV7-3,TRBJ2-1,TRBD2,.,TGTGCCAGCAGCTCCGGGACTAGCGGGAGAATCGATGAGCAGTTCTTC,CASSSGTSGRIDEQFF
TRBV30,TRBJ1-4,.,.,TGTGCCTGGAGGTGGGCGGACTACGGAAAACTGTTTTTT,CAWRWADYGKLFF
TRBV27,TRBJ2-1,TRBD2,.,TGTGCCGGCAGTCCCCGCGGGGGAGGAGGGATTAATGAGCAGTTCTTC,CAGSPRGGGGINEQFF
TRBV19,TRBJ2-2,TRBD1,few,TGTGCCAGTAGTATAGGACAGGGCAACACCGGGGAGCTGTTTTTT,CASSIGQGNTGELFF
TRBV11-3,TRBJ2-1,.,.,TGTGCCAGCAGCCCCGGGATAGCGAGGGCCAATGAGCAGTTCTTC,CASSPGIARANEQFF
TRBV24-1,TRBJ2-1,.,.,TGTGCCACCGGCCTACACGGGGGGCAGTTCTTC,CATGLHGGQFF
TRBV9,TRBJ2-5,.,.,TGTGCCAGCAGCGTATTCCAAATCGGGACCCAGTACTTC,CASSVFQIGTQYF
TRBV9,TRBJ1-3,.,.,TGTGCCAGCAGCCCCAGAGGAATTTACTCTGGAAACACCATATATTTT,CASSPRGIYSGNTIYF
TRBV6-5,TRBJ2-1,TRBD2,.,TGTGCCCTAAACCCGACTAGCGGAGCCTACAATGAGCAGTTCTTC,CALNPTSGAYNEQFF
TRBV3-1/TRBV3-2,TRBJ2-2,.,few,TGTGCCAGCAGGTCACGAGCTACCGGGGAGCTGTTTTTT,CASRSRATGELFF
TRBV6-5,TRBJ1-6,.,.,TGTGCCAGCAGTTACTCGGAAGGCGGAAATTCACCCCTCCACTTT,CASSYSEGGNSPLHF
TRBV9,TRBJ1-1,.,.,TGTGCCAGCAGCGTAGGACTGGTGACGAACACTGAAGCTTTCTTT,CASSVGLVTNTEAFF
TRBV18,TRBJ2-1,TRBD2,.,TGTGCCAGCTCACCCCCTTTAGCGGGCCTATACAATGAGCAGTTCTTC,CASSPPLAGLYNEQFF
TRBV6-2/TRBV6-3,TRBJ1-2,TRBD1,.,TGTGCCAGCAGTCGACTCGGGACAGCCCTCAACTATGGCTACACCTTC,CASSRLGTALNYGYTF
TRBV24-1,TRBJ2-5,TRBD2,.,TGTGCCACCAGTGATCCCACTAGCGGGGGCCAAGAGACCCAGTACTTC,CATSDPTSGGQETQYF
TRBV5-1,TRBJ2-3,TRBD2,once,TGCGCCAGCAGCTCGGGACTAGCGGGGCGAGGAGCAGATACGCAGTATTTT,CASSSGLAGRGADTQYF
TRBV5-1,TRBJ2-7,TRBD1,.,TGCGCCAGCAGTCCTCCGGACAGGGGTTCCTACGAGCAGTACTTC,CASSPPDRGSYEQYF